In its sample, the clone carrying this TCR beta chain was seen a few times. Its specificity is not known. A sample-barcoded 5' primer and a J-beta primer mix were used in a second PCR of about 7 to 12 cycles. Every cDNA molecule carried a tag from a template-switch adaptor bearing 12 random nucleotides. TCRdb redid the calling of the 5' RACE reads with MiXCR, one entry per CDR3 protein. This sample has 1 million to 1.2 million distinct CDR3 sequences, with roughly two fifths found just once. Investigators took about 10 milliliters of peripheral blood from every donor. This CDR3 is built from 15 residues. The V segment lost 3 bases and the J segment 5 bases; nucleotides outside the gene matches: 9. The data stem from a study of blood T cells in healthy people across ages. General study points: Donors of long life had a larger count of naive CD4+ cells and greater diversity than aged donors.

The sequence came from a man aged 18-30 years in good health. The sample comprised blood. The chain joins TRBV12-3 or TRBV12-4 to TRBJ1-1; 7 bases map to TRBD1. The CDR3 DNA reads as TGTGCCAGCAGTTTGGGGGGCAGGGGGAGGACTGAAGCTTTCTTT. It specifies CASSLGGRGRTEAFF.